This T cell receptor (beta chain) was observed in a study of blood T cells in healthy people across ages. The use of a sample-barcoded 5' primer and a J-beta primer mix characterized a second PCR of roughly 6 to 11 cycles. Via MiXCR, TCRdb re-called the 5' RACE reads, giving one row per CDR3 protein. The sample yields 1.4 million to 1.5 million distinct CDR3 sequences, about 43% seen once. As regards this clonotype: The antigen is unknown.

Findings of the study overall: Fewer expanded clones and more diversity marked long-lived versus aged donors.

With V trimmed by 2 bases and J by 0 bases, 7 bases remained unmatched. The CDR3 has 19 residues. Germline V gives CDR1 ENHRY, CDR2 SYGVKD. Sequencing used blood. This sequence was found in a woman aged 18 to 35 in good health. The chain is built from TRBV10-3 and TRBJ2-6, with 10 bases fitting TRBD2. CDR3: CAISEPLAGHLSGANVLTF. As DNA, the CDR3 is TGTGCCATCAGTGAGCCACTAGCGGGGCATCTCTCTGGGGCCAACGTCCTGACTTTC.